Listed below are T cell receptor beta chains from one sample, sequenced in a study of neurological immune-mediated disorders. TCRdb redid the calling of the 5' RACE reads with MiXCR, one entry per CDR3 protein. The data contain tens of thousands of distinct CDR3 sequences, roughly 4.4% of them singletons. Sequenced: PBMCs. These receptors were taken from a man aged 50 to 59 with multiple sclerosis. CDR3s include the opening cysteine and the closing phenylalanine or tryptophan. The D gene is left open where the match is weak. Where a row states a size, it is once, few, many or the class of an expanded clone; other rows omit it.

d_call | clone_size | j_call | v_call | cdr3_nt | cdr3_aa
TRBD1 | many | TRBJ1-1 | TRBV20-1 | TGCAGTGCTTGGAAACCGGGACAGGGTCTCAGTTGGGCTTTCTTT | CSAWKPGQGLSWAFF
TRBD1 | many | TRBJ1-5 | TRBV5-1 | TGCGCCAGCAGCCTGGACAGGATCAGCAATCAGCCCCAGAATTTT | CASSLDRISNQPQNF
NA | many | TRBJ1-2 | TRBV15 | TGTGCCACCAGGGAGTCAGGATTTTTTTATGGCTACACCTTC | CATRESGFFYGYTF
TRBD1 | many | TRBJ2-7 | TRBV28 | TGTGCCAGCAGTTTATCCGGGACAGGGGGGGACGAGCAGTACTTC | CASSLSGTGGDEQYF
NA | many | TRBJ2-6 | TRBV5-1 | TGCGCCAGCAGTGAGGGACCTGGGGCCAACGTCCTGACTTTC | CASSEGPGANVLTF
TRBD2 | many | TRBJ2-5 | TRBV4-1 | TGCGCCAGCAGCCAGGCCCCCCTCGGGGGAGGGGAGACCCAGTACTTC | CASSQAPLGGGETQYF
NA | many | TRBJ2-7 | TRBV28 | TGTGCCAGCAGTTTAAGGGGGACGGATGGCGGAGCCTACGAGCAGTACTTC | CASSLRGTDGGAYEQYF
NA | few | TRBJ2-5 | TRBV11-1 | TGTGCCAGCAGCTTCGAGTACGGCCCCCAAGAGACCCAGTACTTC | CASSFEYGPQETQYF
TRBD2 | NA | TRBJ2-3 | TRBV5-1 | TGCGCCAGCAGCCTCTTGGGACTAGCGGGAGACGGTGATACGCAGTATTTT | CASSLLGLAGDGDTQYF
NA | many | TRBJ1-3 | TRBV7-2 | TGTGCCAGCAGCGTCGAGGTGGGGTCCGGAAACACCATATATTTT | CASSVEVGSGNTIYF
TRBD2 | many | TRBJ2-2 | TRBV4-1 | TGCGCCAGCAGCCACCTGGGACTAGCGAGCGACACCGGGGAGCTGTTTTTT | CASSHLGLASDTGELFF
NA | many | TRBJ1-2 | TRBV6-5 | TGTGCCAGCAGTCGAACCGGGGGGGGCAACTATGGCTACACCTTC | CASSRTGGGNYGYTF
NA | NA | TRBJ2-7 | TRBV12-3/TRBV12-4 | TGTGCCAGCAGTTTAAGGTGGTCGGAGATCTACGAGCAGTACTTC | CASSLRWSEIYEQYF
NA | many | TRBJ1-6 | TRBV20-1 | TGCAGTGCTAGAGATCCAAATTCACCCCTCCACTTT | CSARDPNSPLHF
NA | many | TRBJ2-2 | TRBV5-1 | TGCGCCAGCAAGGCAGCTAACACCGGGGAGCTGTTTTTT | CASKAANTGELFF
TRBD1 | many | TRBJ2-3 | TRBV12-3/TRBV12-4 | TGTGCCAGCAGTGCCGGACAGGGGGTCATCACAGATACGCAGTATTTT | CASSAGQGVITDTQYF
TRBD2 | NA | TRBJ2-7 | TRBV7-9 | TGTGCCAGCAGTTCACCTCGGGACTACTACGAGCAGTACTTC | CASSSPRDYYEQYF
TRBD1 | many | TRBJ1-1 | TRBV29-1 | TGCAGCGTCAGGGGGGGCACTGAAGCTTTCTTT | CSVRGGTEAFF
TRBD1 | many | TRBJ1-1 | TRBV7-9 | TGTGCCAACCCGACAGGGGTTAGCACTGAAGCTTTCTTT | CANPTGVSTEAFF
NA | few | TRBJ2-1 | TRBV18 | TGTGCCAGCTCACAAACGGGGCTCTACAATGAGCAGTTCTTC | CASSQTGLYNEQFF
TRBD1 | many | TRBJ2-1 | TRBV5-6 | TGTGCCAGCAGCCCCACAGGGGGGCCTAGAGGTGAGCAGTTCTTC | CASSPTGGPRGEQFF
NA | many | TRBJ1-3 | TRBV7-2 | TGTGCCAGCAGCTTAGCCGCCGGAAACACCATATATTTT | CASSLAAGNTIYF
NA | medium-sized | TRBJ1-6 | TRBV20-1 | TGCAGTGTAACGGGCCATAATTCACCCCTCCACTTT | CSVTGHNSPLHF
TRBD2 | NA | TRBJ2-5 | TRBV20-1 | TGCAGTGCGGGTGGGACTAGTCAAGAGACCCAGTACTTC | CSAGGTSQETQYF
TRBD1 | many | TRBJ2-1 | TRBV24-1 | TGTGCCACCAGTGATCGACGACAGGGGTCCTACAATGAGCAGTTCTTC | CATSDRRQGSYNEQFF
NA | many | TRBJ2-6 | TRBV6-1 | TGTGCCAGCAGTGACAGGGTTTCTGGGGCCAACGTCCTGACTTTC | CASSDRVSGANVLTF
NA | many | TRBJ1-6 | TRBV29-1 | TGCAGCGTTGAAGATGTGGGTCCGACCCTCCACTTT | CSVEDVGPTLHF
NA | many | TRBJ1-1 | TRBV20-1 | TGCAGTGCTAGCAAGGCAGGGGAGAATCAAGTAGCTTTCTTT | CSASKAGENQVAFF
NA | NA | TRBJ2-7 | TRBV5-1 | TGCGCCAGCAGCTTTGGAGAGGCCCCGTACGAGCAGTACTTC | CASSFGEAPYEQYF
TRBD1 | few | TRBJ1-5 | TRBV7-2 | TGTGCCAGCAGCATAGACAGGGGAGGACAGCCCCAGCATTTT | CASSIDRGGQPQHF
NA | many | TRBJ2-2 | TRBV5-1 | TGCGCCAGCAGCTTGGCCTTTCATTCGAGTACCGGGGAGCTGTTTTTT | CASSLAFHSSTGELFF
TRBD1 | NA | TRBJ2-7 | TRBV28 | TGTGCCAGCAGTCCAAGCACAGGGGGCATGTACGAGCAGTACTTC | CASSPSTGGMYEQYF
TRBD1 | few | TRBJ1-3 | TRBV28 | TGTGCCAGCAGTTTACAGACAGGGGGAAACACCATATATTTT | CASSLQTGGNTIYF
NA | many | TRBJ2-7 | TRBV14 | TGTGCCAGCAGCCCTAACCGGGTGGGGCAGTACTTC | CASSPNRVGQYF
TRBD2 | many | TRBJ2-3 | TRBV2 | TGTGCCAGCAGTGAACCGACTAGCGGGAGTTTTTCAGATACGCAGTATTTT | CASSEPTSGSFSDTQYF
NA | NA | TRBJ2-7 | TRBV6-2/TRBV6-3 | TGTGCCAGCAGCTACCCATTTGGGGGTATCTCCTACGAGCAGTACTTC | CASSYPFGGISYEQYF
TRBD2 | many | TRBJ2-1 | TRBV20-1 | TGCAGTGCTACAGGGACTAGCCGAGCCTTCTACAATGAGCAGTTCTTC | CSATGTSRAFYNEQFF
TRBD2 | many | TRBJ2-7 | TRBV5-1 | TGCGCCAGCAGCTTTATTGAAGCGGGAGAAGGGGTCGAGCAGTACTTC | CASSFIEAGEGVEQYF
NA | many | TRBJ2-1 | TRBV20-1 | TGCAGTGCTAGAGAGACAGGTTGGTCCTACAATGAGCAGTTCTTC | CSARETGWSYNEQFF
NA | many | TRBJ2-5 | TRBV10-3 | TGTGCCATCAGTCAAACAGGACCCCCGCAAGAGACCCAGTACTTC | CAISQTGPPQETQYF
TRBD1 | many | TRBJ1-1 | TRBV3-1 | TGTGCCAGCAGGACAGGGATTGAAGCTTTCTTT | CASRTGIEAFF
NA | many | TRBJ2-2 | TRBV5-1 | TGCGCCAGCAGCTTGGCCTGGCAGTCCAGCTACACCGGGGAGCTGTTTTTT | CASSLAWQSSYTGELFF
TRBD2 | many | TRBJ2-1 | TRBV20-1 | TGCAGTGCTAGTGCGGGAGGGCCTGGCCGCTACAATGAGCAGTTCTTC | CSASAGGPGRYNEQFF
NA | many | TRBJ2-3 | TRBV20-1 | TGCAGCTCAGGGGGGGGGGGATCATCTACAGATACGCAGTATTTT | CSSGGGGSSTDTQYF
NA | many | TRBJ1-2 | TRBV20-1 | TGCAGTGCTAGGGACCTACAGGGCCGCGATGGCTACACCTTC | CSARDLQGRDGYTF
NA | many | TRBJ2-1 | TRBV20-1 | TGCAGTGCTTACAGGGTTGGGAGCTCCTACAATGAGCAGTTCTTC | CSAYRVGSSYNEQFF
NA | many | TRBJ2-7 | TRBV7-2 | TGTGCCAGCAGCTTAGTTTTCATGATGAGAGACTACGAGCAGTACTTC | CASSLVFMMRDYEQYF
TRBD2 | many | TRBJ2-7 | TRBV20-1 | TGCAGTGCTTCCCGGTTAGCGGGAGGGCCGTACGAGCAGTACTTC | CSASRLAGGPYEQYF
TRBD1 | many | TRBJ2-2 | TRBV5-1 | TGCGCCAGCAGCACGACAGGGGGGAATGCCGGGGAGCTGTTTTTT | CASSTTGGNAGELFF
TRBD1 | NA | TRBJ1-1 | TRBV20-1 | TGCAGTGCCCCCGGGACAGGGGCTACTGAAGCTTTCTTT | CSAPGTGATEAFF
NA | NA | TRBJ2-7 | TRBV7-2 | TGTGCCAGCAGCTTAGCCCCGGACAGCGCTCGCACGCAGTACTTC | CASSLAPDSARTQYF
TRBD1 | few | TRBJ2-3 | TRBV5-1 | TGCGCCAGCAGCTTGCCCACAGGGGCCGGTACGCAGTATTTT | CASSLPTGAGTQYF
NA | NA | TRBJ1-4 | TRBV6-5 | TGTGCCAGCAGTCCAACAACTAATGAAAAACTGTTTTTT | CASSPTTNEKLFF
NA | many | TRBJ2-5 | TRBV6-2/TRBV6-3 | TGTGCCAGCAGTGCCCTCGGACAGAGCCAAGAGACCCAGTACTTC | CASSALGQSQETQYF
NA | few | TRBJ1-2 | TRBV7-9 | TGTGCCAGCGAGGGGACGGAAGCAGGGAGCGCCACCTTC | CASEGTEAGSATF
TRBD2 | NA | TRBJ2-1 | TRBV20-1 | TGCAGTGCTAGATCACTAGCGGAAGACTACAATGAGCAGTTCTTC | CSARSLAEDYNEQFF
NA | many | TRBJ2-3 | TRBV3-1 | TGTGCCAGCAGCCAAGCAGATACGCAGTATTTT | CASSQADTQYF